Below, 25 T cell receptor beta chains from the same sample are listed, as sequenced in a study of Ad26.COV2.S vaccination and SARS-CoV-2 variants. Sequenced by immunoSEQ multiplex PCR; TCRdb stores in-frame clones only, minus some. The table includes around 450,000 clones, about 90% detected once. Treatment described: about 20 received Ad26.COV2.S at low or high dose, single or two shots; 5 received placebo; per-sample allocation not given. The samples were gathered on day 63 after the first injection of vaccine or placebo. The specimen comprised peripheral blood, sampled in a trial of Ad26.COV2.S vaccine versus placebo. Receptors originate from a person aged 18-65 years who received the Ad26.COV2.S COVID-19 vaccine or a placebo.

The CDR3 sequence is CASSQDLRQGPFEETQYF. The CDR3 DNA follows: TGTGCCAGCAGCCAAGATCTTCGGCAGGGCCCGTTCGAAGAGACCCAGTACTTC. J is TRBJ2-5 and V is TRBV14; the D gene is possibly TRBD1 (5 bases). Germline values: CDR1 SGHDN, CDR2 FVKESK. This CDR3 region has 18 residues. V lost 0 bases and J 3 bases, leaving 20 bases between the germline ends.

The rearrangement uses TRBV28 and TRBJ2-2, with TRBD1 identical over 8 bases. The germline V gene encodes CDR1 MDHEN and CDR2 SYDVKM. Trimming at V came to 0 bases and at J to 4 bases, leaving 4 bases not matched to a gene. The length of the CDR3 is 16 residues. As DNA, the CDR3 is TGTGCCAGCAGTTTATGGGACAGGGCGAGCACCGGGGAGCTGTTTTTT. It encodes CASSLWDRASTGELFF.

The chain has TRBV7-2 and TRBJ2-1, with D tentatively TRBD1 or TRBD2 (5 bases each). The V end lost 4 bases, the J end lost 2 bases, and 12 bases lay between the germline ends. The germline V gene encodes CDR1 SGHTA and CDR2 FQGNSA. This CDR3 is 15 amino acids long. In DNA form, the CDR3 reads TGTGCCAGCAGCTCCGACGGGGCAACCTACAATGAGCAGTTCTTC. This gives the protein CASSSDGATYNEQFF.

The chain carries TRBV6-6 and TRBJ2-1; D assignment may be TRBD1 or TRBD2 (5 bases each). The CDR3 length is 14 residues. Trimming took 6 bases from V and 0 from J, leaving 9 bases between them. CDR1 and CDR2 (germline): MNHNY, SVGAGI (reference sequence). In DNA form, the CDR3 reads TGTGCCAGCAGATCAGGGAGCTCCTACAATGAGCAGTTCTTC. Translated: CASRSGSSYNEQFF.

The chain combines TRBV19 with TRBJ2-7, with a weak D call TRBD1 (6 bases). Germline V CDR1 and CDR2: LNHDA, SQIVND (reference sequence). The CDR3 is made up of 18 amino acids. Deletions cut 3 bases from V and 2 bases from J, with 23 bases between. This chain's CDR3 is CASSIFYRGEGTTYEQYF. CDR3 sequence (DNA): TGTGCCAGTAGTATCTTCTATCGAGGGGAAGGGACAACCTACGAGCAGTACTTC.

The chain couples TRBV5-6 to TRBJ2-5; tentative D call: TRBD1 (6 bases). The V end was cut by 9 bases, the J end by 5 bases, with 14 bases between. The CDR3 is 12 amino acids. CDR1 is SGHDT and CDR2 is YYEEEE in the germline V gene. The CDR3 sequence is CATNRVGETQYF. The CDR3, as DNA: TGTGCCACTAACAGGGTTGGGGAGACCCAGTACTTC.

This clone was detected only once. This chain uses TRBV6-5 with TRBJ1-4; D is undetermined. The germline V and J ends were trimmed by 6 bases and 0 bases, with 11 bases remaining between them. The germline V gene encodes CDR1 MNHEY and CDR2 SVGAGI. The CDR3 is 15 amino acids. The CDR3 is CASSIQRATNEKLFF. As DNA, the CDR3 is TGTGCCAGCAGCATACAGAGGGCAACTAATGAAAAACTGTTTTTT.

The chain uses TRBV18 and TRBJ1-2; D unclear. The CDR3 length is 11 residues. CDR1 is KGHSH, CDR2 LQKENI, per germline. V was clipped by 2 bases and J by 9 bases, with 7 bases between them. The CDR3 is CASSPGNRYTF. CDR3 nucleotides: TGTGCCAGCTCACCAGGGAATCGCTACACCTTC.

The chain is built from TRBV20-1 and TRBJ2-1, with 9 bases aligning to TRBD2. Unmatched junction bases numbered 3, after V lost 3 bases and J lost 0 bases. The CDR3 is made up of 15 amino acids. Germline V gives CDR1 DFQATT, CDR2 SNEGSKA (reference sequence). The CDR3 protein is CSASSSGSSYNEQFF. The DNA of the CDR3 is TGCAGTGCTAGTAGTAGCGGGAGCTCCTACAATGAGCAGTTCTTC.

CDR3 in amino acids: CASSYGTGGYEQYF. The CDR3 region has the DNA TGTGCCAGCAGCTATGGGACAGGGGGCTACGAGCAGTACTTC. The genes are TRBV14 and TRBJ2-7, with TRBD1 matching 11 bases. This CDR3 contains 14 residues. V lost 5 bases, J lost 3 bases, and 3 bases stayed unmatched. CDR1 is SGHDN and CDR2 is FVKESK in the germline V gene.

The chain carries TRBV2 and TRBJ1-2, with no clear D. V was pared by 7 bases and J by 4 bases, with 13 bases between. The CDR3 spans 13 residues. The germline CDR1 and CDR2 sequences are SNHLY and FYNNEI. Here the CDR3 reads CASTAGRIYGYTF. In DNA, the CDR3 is TGTGCCAGCACGGCAGGCCGGATCTATGGCTACACCTTC.

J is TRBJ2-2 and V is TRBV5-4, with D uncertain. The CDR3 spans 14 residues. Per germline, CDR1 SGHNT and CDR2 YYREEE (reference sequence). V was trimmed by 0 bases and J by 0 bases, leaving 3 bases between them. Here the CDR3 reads CASSLAANTGELFF. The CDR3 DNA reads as TGTGCCAGCAGCTTGGCTGCGAACACCGGGGAGCTGTTTTTT.

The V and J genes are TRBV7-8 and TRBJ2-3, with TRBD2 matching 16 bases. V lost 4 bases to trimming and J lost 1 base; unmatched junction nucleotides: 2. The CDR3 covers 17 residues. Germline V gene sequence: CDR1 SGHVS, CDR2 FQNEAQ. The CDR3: CASSSGTSGGGTDTQYF. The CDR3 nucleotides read TGTGCCAGCAGCTCTGGGACTAGCGGGGGGGGCACAGATACGCAGTATTTT.

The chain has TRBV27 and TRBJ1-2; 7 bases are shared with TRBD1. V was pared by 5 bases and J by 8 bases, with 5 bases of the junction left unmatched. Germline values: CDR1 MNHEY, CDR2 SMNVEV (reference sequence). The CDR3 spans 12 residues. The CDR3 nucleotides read TGTGCCAGCAGTCCGACAGGGAGAGGCTACACCTTC. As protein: CASSPTGRGYTF.

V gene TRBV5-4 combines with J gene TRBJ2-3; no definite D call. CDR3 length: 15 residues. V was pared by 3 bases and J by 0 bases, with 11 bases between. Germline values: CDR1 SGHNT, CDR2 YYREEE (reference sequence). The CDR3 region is CASSSQSTSTDTQYF. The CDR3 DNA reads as TGTGCCAGCAGCTCACAATCAACTAGCACAGATACGCAGTATTTT.

The CDR3 here is CASSLSLAGGTWNEQYF. CDR3 DNA sequence: TGTGCCAGCAGTTTGTCGCTAGCGGGGGGGACCTGGAACGAGCAGTACTTC. This sequence joins TRBV28 and TRBJ2-7, with 12 bases fitting TRBD2. J lost 5 bases, V lost 3 bases, and 11 bases had no gene match. The CDR3 spans 17 residues. Germline loops: CDR1 MDHEN, CDR2 SYDVKM. Using reference TRBV28 and TRBJ2-7 for the parts outside the CDR3, the full variable domain is DVKVTQSSRYLVKRTGEKVFLECVQDMDHENMFWYRQDPGLGLRLIYFSYDVKMKEKGDIPEGYSVSREKKERFSLILESASTNQTSMYLCASSLSLAGGTWNEQYFGPGTRLTVT.

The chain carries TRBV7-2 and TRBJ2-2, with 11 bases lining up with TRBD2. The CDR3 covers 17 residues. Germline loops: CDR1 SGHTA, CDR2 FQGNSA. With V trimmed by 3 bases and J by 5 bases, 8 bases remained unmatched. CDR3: CASSFGTSGVRTGELFF. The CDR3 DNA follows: TGTGCCAGCAGCTTCGGGACTAGCGGAGTGAGGACCGGGGAGCTGTTTTTT.

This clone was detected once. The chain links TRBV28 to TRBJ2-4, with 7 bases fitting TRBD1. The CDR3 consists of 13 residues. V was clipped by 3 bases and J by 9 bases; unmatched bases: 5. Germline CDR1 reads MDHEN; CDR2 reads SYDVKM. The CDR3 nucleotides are TGTGCCAGCAGTTTGTCAGGGGGAATCATTCAGTACTTC. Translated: CASSLSGGIIQYF.

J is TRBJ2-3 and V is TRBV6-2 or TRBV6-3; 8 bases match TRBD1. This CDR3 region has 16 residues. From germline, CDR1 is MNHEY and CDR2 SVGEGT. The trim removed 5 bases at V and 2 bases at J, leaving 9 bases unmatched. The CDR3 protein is CASSNGQGSPTDTQYF. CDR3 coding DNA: TGTGCCAGCAGTAACGGACAGGGCTCCCCCACAGATACGCAGTATTTT.

CDR3 sequence: CASSSEREVLRGTDTQYF. The CDR3 nucleotides are TGTGCCAGCAGCTCTGAGCGGGAGGTCTTGCGGGGCACAGATACGCAGTATTTT. The chain carries TRBV11-3 and TRBJ2-3; 9 positions match TRBD2. From germline, CDR1 is SGHNT and CDR2 YENEEA. The CDR3 is 18 amino acids. The J segment lost 1 base and the V segment lost 4 bases, leaving 12 bases of the junction unmatched.

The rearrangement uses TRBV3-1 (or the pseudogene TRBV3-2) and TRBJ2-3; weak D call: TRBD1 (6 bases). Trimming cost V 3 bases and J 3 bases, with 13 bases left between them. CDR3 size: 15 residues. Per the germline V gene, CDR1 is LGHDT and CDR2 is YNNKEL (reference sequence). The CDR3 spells CASSQGIGQTDTQYF. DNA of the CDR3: TGTGCCAGCAGCCAGGGAATAGGACAGACAGATACGCAGTATTTT.

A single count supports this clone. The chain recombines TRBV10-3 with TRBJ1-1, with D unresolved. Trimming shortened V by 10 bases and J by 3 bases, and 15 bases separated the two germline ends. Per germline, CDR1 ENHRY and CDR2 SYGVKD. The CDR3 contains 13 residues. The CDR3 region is CATDTERHTEAFF. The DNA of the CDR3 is TGTGCCACAGACACCGAGAGGCACACTGAAGCTTTCTTT.

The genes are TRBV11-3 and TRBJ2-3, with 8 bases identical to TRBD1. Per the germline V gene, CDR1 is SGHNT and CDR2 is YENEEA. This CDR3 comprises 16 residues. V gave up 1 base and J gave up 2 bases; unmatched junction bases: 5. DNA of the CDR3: TGTGCCAGCAGCTTAGGGACAGGGACGAACACAGATACGCAGTATTTT. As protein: CASSLGTGTNTDTQYF.

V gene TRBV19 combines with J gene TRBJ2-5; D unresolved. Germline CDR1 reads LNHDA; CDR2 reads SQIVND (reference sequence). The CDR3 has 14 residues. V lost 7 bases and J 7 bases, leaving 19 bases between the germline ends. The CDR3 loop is CASTELRSGGTQYF. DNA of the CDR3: TGTGCCAGTACCGAGCTTCGCTCCGGCGGGACCCAGTACTTC.

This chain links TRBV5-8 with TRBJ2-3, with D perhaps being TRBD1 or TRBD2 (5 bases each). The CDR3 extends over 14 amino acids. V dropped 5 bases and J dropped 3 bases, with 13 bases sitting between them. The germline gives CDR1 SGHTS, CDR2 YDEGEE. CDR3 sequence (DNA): TGTGCCAGCAGTTGGCCGGGACGGACAGATACGCAGTATTTT. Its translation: CASSWPGRTDTQYF.